Below, 13 T cell receptor beta chains from the same sample are listed, as sequenced in a study of control samples from healthy donors and cancer patients. Assay used: immunoSEQ multiplex PCR; TCRdb lists only in-frame clones, some missing. There are roughly 400,000 clones in the sample; 90% occur only once, and just under 6.5% lies in the top ten. The specimen was PBMCs. Source of these receptors: a man aged 40-49 years with head and neck cancer.

This chain links TRBV12-3 or TRBV12-4 with TRBJ2-1, with 9 bases fitting TRBD2. Trimming removed 6 bases from V and 14 bases from J; junction bases left unmatched: 5. This CDR3 comprises 11 residues. The DNA for the CDR3 is TGTGCCAGCAGCCGGGCTAGCGGGGAGTTCTTC. It is translated as CASSRASGEFF.

V and J are TRBV7-2 and TRBJ1-2, with D perhaps matching TRBD1 (5 bases). This CDR3 region has 14 residues. Germline V gives CDR1 SGHTA, CDR2 FQGNSA. The V and J ends lost 5 bases and 5 bases respectively, with 15 bases between them. The CDR3 sequence: CASSLGGGGYGYTF. CDR3 DNA: TGTGCCAGCAGCCTCGGAGGTGGGGGTTATGGCTACACCTTC.

The genes are TRBV19 and TRBJ1-5; TRBD1 aligns across 10 bases. CDR3 length: 16 residues. Germline V gene lookup returns CDR1 LNHDA and CDR2 SQIVND (reference sequence). The V gene end was trimmed by 3 bases and the J gene end by 7 bases; junction bases not matched to a gene: 9. In nucleotides, the CDR3 is TGTGCCAGTAGTATCCGCGGGACAGGGGATCGGCAGCCCCAGCATTTT. This gives the protein CASSIRGTGDRQPQHF.

The chain couples TRBV28 to TRBJ2-7, with 7 positions matching TRBD1. The V segment lost 7 bases and the J segment 4 bases; nucleotides outside the gene matches: 10. The CDR3 length is 14 residues. In germline, CDR1 is MDHEN, CDR2 SYDVKM. The DNA for the CDR3 is TGTGCCAGCACCTTGACAGGGTCCCCTTACGAGCAGTACTTC. Amino acid sequence: CASTLTGSPYEQYF.

The gene calls are TRBV6-2 or TRBV6-3 and TRBJ2-2, with D possibly TRBD1 on 6 matching bases. V gave up 0 bases and J gave up 6 bases, with 14 bases separating them. CDR1 is MNHEY and CDR2 is SVGEGT in the germline V gene. The CDR3 is made up of 16 amino acids. CDR3: CASSYSLRGRAGELFF. CDR3 in DNA: TGTGCCAGCAGTTACTCGCTCAGGGGTCGCGCCGGGGAGCTGTTTTTT.

The rearrangement uses TRBV7-2 and TRBJ1-5; 7 bases align to TRBD1. Per germline, CDR1 SGHTA and CDR2 FQGNSA. The J segment lost 0 bases and the V segment lost 9 bases, leaving 5 bases of the junction unmatched. The CDR3 contains 14 residues. CDR3 DNA sequence: TGTGCCAGTCAGGGGGTCGGTAGCAATCAGCCCCAGCATTTT. This encodes CASQGVGSNQPQHF.

Written as DNA, the CDR3 is TGCGCCAGCAGCTTGGGAGCCGATGAGCAGTTCTTC. Protein product: CASSLGADEQFF. The chain employs TRBV5-1 and TRBJ2-1; unclear D gene. The germline gives CDR1 SGHRS, CDR2 YFSETQ. The CDR3 consists of 12 residues. Trimming stripped 0 bases from V and 8 bases from J, with 6 bases between.

This chain links TRBV23-1 with TRBJ2-2, with 8 bases fitting TRBD2. TRBV23-1 is flagged as an ORF with uncertain function. V lost 7 bases and J lost 6; bases outside the gene matches: 7. The CDR3 covers 14 residues. This CDR3 is CASTQSGGAGELFF. Written as DNA, the CDR3 is TGCGCCAGCACCCAATCCGGGGGGGCCGGGGAGCTGTTTTTT.

The chain combines TRBV30 with TRBJ1-2, with a weak D call TRBD1 (6 bases). This CDR3 has 13 amino acids. The ends were cut back, 7 bases at V and 3 bases at J, with 15 bases in the middle. Germline V lookup: CDR1 GTSNPN, CDR2 SVGIG (reference sequence). The CDR3 here is CASEAQGDYGYTF. The CDR3 DNA is TGTGCCTCGGAGGCACAGGGTGACTATGGCTACACCTTC.

CDR3 sequence (DNA): TGTGCCAGCAGCCAAGGGACTAGCGGGAGTACAGATACGCAGTATTTT. Translated: CASSQGTSGSTDTQYF. This chain links TRBV3-1 (or the pseudogene TRBV3-2) with TRBJ2-3; 13 bases are a match to TRBD2. V was pared by 1 base and J by 3 bases, with 1 base of the junction left unmatched. CDR1 and CDR2 from the germline V gene are LGHDT and YNNKEL (reference sequence). The CDR3 spans 16 residues.

V usage is TRBV24-1 and J usage is TRBJ2-1; 7 bases match TRBD1. The CDR3 has 16 residues. The junction had 9 bases not matched to a gene; V was cut back by 3 bases and J by 5 bases. CDR1 and CDR2 (germline): KGHDR, SFDVKD. CDR3 amino acids: CATSDLDRVGNNEQFF. DNA of the CDR3: TGTGCCACCAGTGATCTTGACAGGGTGGGGAACAATGAGCAGTTCTTC.

This clone was recorded only once. This sequence joins TRBV9 and TRBJ2-5; 7 bases are shared with TRBD2. The length of the CDR3 is 16 residues. The trim removed 4 bases at V and 2 bases at J, leaving 11 bases unmatched. Germline CDR1 SGDLS, CDR2 YYNGEE. DNA for the CDR3: TGTGCCAGCAGCTACGCTACTGGGGGGGATCAAGAGACCCAGTACTTC. Protein product: CASSYATGGDQETQYF.

This clone has a handful of counts. This chain links TRBV7-2 with TRBJ2-7; 10 bases are a match to TRBD1. Per the germline V gene, CDR1 is SGHTA and CDR2 is FQGNSA. This CDR3 is 15 amino acids long. The V gene end was trimmed by 6 bases and the J gene end by 3 bases; junction bases not matched to a gene: 8. The CDR3 loop is CASRGQGGLGYEQYF. The CDR3 region has the DNA TGTGCCAGCAGAGGACAGGGGGGTCTAGGCTACGAGCAGTACTTC. Supplemented by reference TRBV7-2 and TRBJ2-7, the full variable domain reads GAGVSQSPSNKVTEKGKDVELRCDPISGHTALYWYRQSLGQGLEFLIYFQGNSAPDKSGLPSDRFSAERTGGSVSTLTIQRTQQEDSAVYLCASRGQGGLGYEQYFGPGTRLTVT.